These 26 T cell receptor beta chains were all obtained from the same sample, sequenced in a study of blood T cells in healthy people across ages. PCR was performed a second time for roughly 7 to 11 cycles using a sample-barcoded 5' primer and a J-beta primer mix. In TCRdb, the 5' RACE reads were re-called with MiXCR into one record per CDR3 protein. The data show approximately 1.5 million distinct CDR3 sequences, with roughly 43% seen just once and around 4% held by the top ten. Sequencing was done on a sample of blood. All receptors derive from a woman aged 18-29 years in good health.

The chain joins TRBV20-1 to TRBJ2-3; 7 bases line up with TRBD2. Germline CDR1 reads DFQATT; CDR2 reads SNEGSKA (reference sequence). V trimming: 3 bases; J trimming: 5 bases; junction bases outside the gene matches: 8. The CDR3 has 14 amino acids. This chain's CDR3 is CSASGAGVKDTQYF. In DNA, the CDR3 is TGCAGTGCTAGCGGGGCGGGAGTCAAAGATACGCAGTATTTT.

The rearrangement uses TRBV21-1 and TRBJ2-2; TRBD1 is the table's D call, not checked against the DNA. TRBV21-1 is reported as a pseudogene. This CDR3 is built from 18 residues. This CDR3 reads CASSTESGDRSGTGELFF. The CDR3 coding sequence is TGTGCCAGCAGCACTGAATCCGGGGATCGTAGTGGCACCGGGGAGCTGTTTTTT.

V gene TRBV7-2 combines with J gene TRBJ1-4, with D maybe TRBD1 (5 bases). The CDR3 extends over 14 amino acids. Germline V gives CDR1 SGHTA, CDR2 FQGNSA. Trimming pared 2 bases from V and 5 bases from J, leaving 9 bases between. In DNA, the CDR3 is TGTGCCAGCAGCTTAACAGGTTTGAATGAAAAACTGTTTTTT. It translates to CASSLTGLNEKLFF.

This CDR3 reads CASSLQPSGTEQFF. DNA for the CDR3: TGTGCCAGCAGCTTACAACCTAGCGGGACTGAGCAGTTCTTC. The chain couples TRBV7-8 to TRBJ2-1; 9 bases line up with TRBD2. CDR1 and CDR2 (germline): SGHVS, FQNEAQ. V lost 2 bases to trimming and J lost 9 bases; unmatched junction nucleotides: 5. The CDR3 covers 14 residues.

The chain has TRBV10-3 and TRBJ2-3; 8 nucleotides agree with TRBD2. The junction had 2 bases not matched to a gene; V was cut back by 3 bases and J by 3 bases. This CDR3 spans 14 amino acids. The germline V gene encodes CDR1 ENHRY and CDR2 SYGVKD. In nucleotides, the CDR3 is TGTGCCATCAGTGAAGGACTAGCTACAGATACGCAGTATTTT. Its translation: CAISEGLATDTQYF.

This chain connects TRBV21-1 to TRBJ2-3; TRBD1 is the table's D call, not checked against the DNA. TRBV21-1 is a known pseudogene. The CDR3 runs 16 residues. The CDR3 DNA reads TGTGCCAGCAGCAAAGGCAGGGGGGACGGCACAGATACGCAGTATTTT. It codes for CASSKGRGDGTDTQYF.

The chain joins TRBV5-1 to TRBJ2-7; 12 bases align to TRBD2. Germline CDR1 is SGHRS and CDR2 is YFSETQ. V lost 0 bases and J lost 7; bases outside the gene matches: 11. The CDR3 spans 17 residues. CDR3 DNA: TGCGCCAGCAGCTTGGCTCTAGCGGGAGGGCTCTTACCGGAGCAGTACTTC. Protein: CASSLALAGGLLPEQYF.

The J gene is TRBJ1-5, the V gene TRBV7-2; possibly TRBD1 for D (5 bases). Trimming took off 3 bases at V and 0 bases at J, with 9 bases between the two ends. Germline V gene sequence: CDR1 SGHTA, CDR2 FQGNSA. CDR3 length: 15 amino acids. CDR3 residues: CASSLPGFSNQPQHF. The CDR3 DNA reads as TGTGCCAGCAGCTTGCCAGGGTTTAGCAATCAGCCCCAGCATTTT.

V is TRBV4-1 and J is TRBJ2-5, with 8 bases that match TRBD2. This CDR3 spans 16 amino acids. The germline V gene encodes CDR1 MGHRA and CDR2 YSYEKL. V shed 5 bases, J shed 2 bases, and the junction held 10 bases outside the gene matches. The CDR3 nucleotides are TGCGCCAGCAGCTTAGCGGGGAGGACATCTCAAGAGACCCAGTACTTC. Its protein product is CASSLAGRTSQETQYF.

As DNA, the CDR3 is TGTGCCAGCAGTTACCTCCAGCGCTCCTACAATGAGCAGTTCTTC. This codes for CASSYLQRSYNEQFF. The chain recombines TRBV6-5 with TRBJ2-1; D is uncertain. CDR1 and CDR2 (germline): MNHEY, SVGAGI. Trimming left V 2 bases short and J 0 bases short, with 8 bases between. The CDR3 length is 15 residues.

This clonotype was seen a few times. The CDR3 protein is CASSTHEKAFF. CDR3 DNA sequence: TGTGCCAGCAGCACACACGAAAAAGCTTTCTTT. The chain has TRBV7-9 and TRBJ1-1, with D unresolved. Germline lookup yields CDR1 SEHNR and CDR2 FQNEAQ (reference sequence). The CDR3 totals 11 residues. V lost 5 bases and J 9 bases, leaving 10 bases between the germline ends.

The rearrangement links TRBV24-1 to TRBJ1-2; TRBD1 might be the D (5 bases). The CDR3 consists of 13 residues. Germline-derived CDR1 and CDR2 are KGHDR and SFDVKD. V lost 6 bases, J lost 7 bases, and 14 bases lay in between. This CDR3 reads CATSNPLGVGYTF. As DNA, the CDR3 is TGTGCCACCAGTAACCCCCTGGGGGTTGGCTACACCTTC.

This chain joins TRBV29-1 and TRBJ1-6; 9 positions match TRBD1. This CDR3 is 14 amino acids long. Germline assignment: CDR1 SQVTM and CDR2 ANQGSEA. Trimming cost V 6 bases and J 9 bases; bases outside gene matches: 9. The DNA for the CDR3 is TGCAGCGTCCAGTTCGGGACAGGGAGTTCACCCCTCCACTTT. Translating gives CSVQFGTGSSPLHF.

The rearrangement uses TRBV20-1 and TRBJ1-5; 8 bases map to TRBD1. Trimming at V came to 3 bases and at J to 5 bases, leaving 6 bases not matched to a gene. Germline V gene data show CDR1 as DFQATT and CDR2 as SNEGSKA (reference sequence). The CDR3 has 14 residues. The CDR3 is CSASPGTGHQPQHF. The CDR3 region has the DNA TGCAGTGCTAGTCCCGGGACAGGCCATCAGCCCCAGCATTTT.

This chain uses TRBV5-6 with TRBJ2-3; D gene ambiguous. The CDR3 has 14 amino acids. Germline loops: CDR1 SGHDT, CDR2 YYEEEE. Trimming stripped 2 bases from V and 3 bases from J, with 10 bases between. In DNA form, the CDR3 reads TGTGCCAGCAGCTTTCGAGACGGTACAGATACGCAGTATTTT. Its translation is CASSFRDGTDTQYF.

The genes are TRBV7-6 and TRBJ2-1, with D maybe TRBD1 (6 bases). Per the germline V gene, CDR1 is SGHVS and CDR2 is FNYEAQ. The CDR3 length is 13 residues. V lost 5 bases and J 3 bases, leaving 8 bases between the germline ends. The CDR3 here is CASSAQGYNEQFF. The CDR3, as DNA: TGTGCCAGCAGCGCACAGGGCTACAATGAGCAGTTCTTC.

V gene TRBV27 combines with J gene TRBJ2-7, with a weak D call TRBD1 (6 bases). The CDR3 spans 13 residues. V was trimmed by 7 bases and J by 3 bases, leaving 13 bases between them. In germline, CDR1 is MNHEY, CDR2 SMNVEV (reference sequence). The CDR3 region has the DNA TGTGCCAGCATGGGGCAGGGGTTCTACGAGCAGTACTTC. Residues: CASMGQGFYEQYF.

This clonotype was seen a handful of times. The chain uses TRBV27 and TRBJ1-2, with D perhaps matching TRBD1 (6 bases). The germline V gene encodes CDR1 MNHEY and CDR2 SMNVEV (reference sequence). The V gene lost 5 bases and the J gene lost 4 bases, with 17 bases spanning the gap. The CDR3 runs to 15 residues. The CDR3 loop is CASSPSTGGGYGYTF. The DNA for the CDR3 is TGTGCCAGCAGTCCGTCGACAGGAGGGGGCTATGGCTACACCTTC.

The chain combines TRBV9 with TRBJ2-4; a weak D match, TRBD1 (7 bases). There are 15 residues in the CDR3. Trimming took 4 bases from V and 12 from J, leaving 23 bases between them. Germline V lookup: CDR1 SGDLS, CDR2 YYNGEE. The CDR3 here is CASSFRDFEGDSQYF. The CDR3 region has the DNA TGTGCCAGCAGCTTTCGGGACTTTGAGGGGGACAGTCAGTACTTC.

This rearrangement joins TRBV5-1 to TRBJ1-2, with 9 bases fitting TRBD1. CDR1 is SGHRS, CDR2 YFSETQ, per germline. V lost 4 bases to trimming and J lost 1 base; unmatched junction nucleotides: 8. CDR3 length: 16 amino acids. CDR3 nucleotides: TGCGCCAGCAGCCCCCGACAGGGGGGAAGTAACTATGGCTACACCTTC. Translation: CASSPRQGGSNYGYTF.

This chain joins TRBV9 and TRBJ2-5; no firm D call. The germline V gene has CDR1 SGDLS and CDR2 YYNGEE. The V gene lost 0 bases and the J gene lost 5 bases, with 14 bases spanning the gap. This CDR3 comprises 15 residues. CDR3 in DNA: TGTGCCAGCAGCGTAGACGGTACACCGAAGGAGACCCAGTACTTC. It codes for CASSVDGTPKETQYF.

V gene TRBV25-1 combines with J gene TRBJ2-4, with D unclear. The germline CDR1 and CDR2 sequences are MGHDK and SYGVNS. Between the trimmed V and J ends, which lost 2 bases and 0 bases, there was a span of 8 bases. This CDR3 is built from 15 residues. This CDR3 is CASSEPSIAKNIQYF. As DNA, the CDR3 is TGTGCCAGCAGTGAACCGAGTATAGCCAAAAACATTCAGTACTTC.

This clonotype was seen only a few times. The chain has TRBV3-1 and TRBJ2-7; TRBD1 is a possible D gene (5 bases). This CDR3 has 15 amino acids. CDR1 and CDR2 (germline): LGHDT, YNNKEL (reference sequence). Trimming removed 5 bases from V and 0 bases from J, with 14 bases in between. CDR3 bases: TGTGCCAGCAGCGTCTCAGGGTCGTCCTCCTACGAGCAGTACTTC. It translates to CASSVSGSSSYEQYF.

V is TRBV21-1 and J is TRBJ2-5; the D call TRBD2 from the table was never checked on the DNA. Near its end, the DNA agrees better with TRBJ2-4, so the J call may be wrong. TRBV21-1 constitutes a pseudogene. The CDR3 totals 18 residues. The CDR3 sequence is CASSTRKGLAGGEGIQYF. CDR3 bases: TGTGCCAGCAGCACCCGTAAAGGACTAGCGGGAGGGGAAGGCATTCAGTACTTC.

This clonotype was recorded a few times. The chain employs TRBV7-9 and TRBJ1-2, with TRBD1 matching over 7 bases. Trimming cost V 4 bases and J 2 bases; bases outside gene matches: 4. The CDR3 spans 14 residues. Germline V lookup: CDR1 SEHNR, CDR2 FQNEAQ (reference sequence). This CDR3 reads CASSSPTGNYGYTF. Here the CDR3 DNA reads TGTGCCAGCAGCTCGCCGACAGGGAACTATGGCTACACCTTC.

This sequence joins TRBV4-3 and TRBJ1-3; maybe TRBD1 (6 bases). V was clipped by 5 bases and J by 3 bases, with 11 bases between them. Germline CDR1 and CDR2: LGHNA and YSLEER. CDR3 length: 14 residues. For the CDR3, the DNA is TGCGCCAGCAGCAGCAGGGGAGATGGAAACACCATATATTTT. The encoded protein is CASSSRGDGNTIYF.